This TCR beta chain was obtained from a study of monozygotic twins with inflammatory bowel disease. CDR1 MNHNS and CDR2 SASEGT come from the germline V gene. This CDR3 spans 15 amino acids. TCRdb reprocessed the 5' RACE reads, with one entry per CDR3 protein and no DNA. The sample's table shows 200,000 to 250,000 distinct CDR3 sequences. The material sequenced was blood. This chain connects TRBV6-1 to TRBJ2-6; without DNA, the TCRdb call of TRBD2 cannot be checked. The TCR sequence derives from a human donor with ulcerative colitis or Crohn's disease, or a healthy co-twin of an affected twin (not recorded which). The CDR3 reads CASSRAGPGANVLTF.